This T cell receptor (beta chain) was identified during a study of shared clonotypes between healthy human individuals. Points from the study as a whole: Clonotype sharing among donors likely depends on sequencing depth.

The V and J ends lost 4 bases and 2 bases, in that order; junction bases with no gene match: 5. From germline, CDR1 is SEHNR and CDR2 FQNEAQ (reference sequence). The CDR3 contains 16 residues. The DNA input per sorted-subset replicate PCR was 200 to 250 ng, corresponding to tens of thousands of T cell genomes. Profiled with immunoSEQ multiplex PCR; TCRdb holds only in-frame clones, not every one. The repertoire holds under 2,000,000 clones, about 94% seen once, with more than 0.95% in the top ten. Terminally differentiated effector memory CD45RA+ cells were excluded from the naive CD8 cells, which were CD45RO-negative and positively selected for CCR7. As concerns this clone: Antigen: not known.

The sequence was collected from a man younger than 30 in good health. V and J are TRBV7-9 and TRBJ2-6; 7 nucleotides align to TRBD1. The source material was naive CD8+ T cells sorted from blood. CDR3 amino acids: CASSSPGQAGANVLTF. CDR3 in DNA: TGTGCCAGCAGCTCCCCCGGACAGGCTGGGGCCAACGTCCTGACTTTC.